Following are 27 T cell receptor beta chains from one sample sequenced in a study of blood T cell repertoires in COVID-19. The assay was immunoSEQ multiplex PCR, and TCRdb's table has in-frame clones only and misses some. This table has just over 80,000 clones, about 89% appearing once. The sequencing input was PBMCs or T cells enriched from blood (not recorded which). These receptors were obtained from a woman in her 50s with acute COVID-19.

The J gene is TRBJ1-3, the V gene TRBV15; TRBD1 might be the D (5 bases). The V and J ends lost 3 bases and 0 bases respectively, with 6 bases between them. Germline values: CDR1 LNHNV, CDR2 YYDKDF (reference sequence). The CDR3 totals 14 residues. CDR3 coding DNA: TGTGCCACCAGCAGGGACAACTCTGGAAACACCATATATTTT. As protein: CATSRDNSGNTIYF.

This clone was seen only a few times. CDR3 coding DNA: TGTGCCAGTAGTAATAGCGGGCTCCAAGAGACCCAGTACTTC. Amino acids: CASSNSGLQETQYF. V usage is TRBV19 and J usage is TRBJ2-5; 7 nucleotides line up with TRBD2. Germline V lookup: CDR1 LNHDA, CDR2 SQIVND (reference sequence). The V and J ends lost 4 bases and 1 base, in that order; junction bases with no gene match: 3. The CDR3 has 14 amino acids.

The chain combines TRBV7-8 with TRBJ2-7; weak D call: TRBD1 (6 bases). This CDR3 has 12 amino acids. V dropped 5 bases and J dropped 3 bases, with 8 bases sitting between them. Germline loops: CDR1 SGHVS, CDR2 FQNEAQ. The CDR3 nucleotides are TGTGCCAGCAGCCAACAGGGCTACGAGCAGTACTTC. Translated, it gives CASSQQGYEQYF.

The chain employs TRBV9 and TRBJ2-7, with a tentative D call TRBD1 (5 bases). CDR3 length: 15 amino acids. CDR1 and CDR2 (germline): SGDLS, YYNGEE. Trimming stripped 0 bases from V and 2 bases from J, with 12 bases between. This CDR3 is CASSVGTVRAYEQYF. Written as DNA, the CDR3 is TGTGCCAGCAGCGTAGGCACAGTCAGGGCCTACGAGCAGTACTTC.

The rearrangement uses TRBV6-2 or TRBV6-3 and TRBJ2-7; 9 positions agree with TRBD2. Germline trimming cut 2 bases from V and 4 bases from J; bases unmatched to any gene: 6. The CDR3 loop spans 15 amino acids. Per the germline V gene, CDR1 is MNHEY and CDR2 is SVGEGT. The CDR3 loop is CASSYGGRALYEQYF. Written as DNA, the CDR3 is TGTGCCAGCAGTTACGGCGGGAGGGCCCTTTACGAGCAGTACTTC.

This chain uses TRBV27 with TRBJ2-5; TRBD2 agrees at 10 bases. Germline loops: CDR1 MNHEY, CDR2 SMNVEV (reference sequence). The CDR3 is made up of 16 amino acids. The trim removed 2 bases at V and 1 base at J, leaving 4 bases unmatched. The CDR3 loop reads CASSLRLAGAQETQYF. Here the CDR3 DNA reads TGTGCCAGCAGTTTAAGGCTAGCGGGGGCCCAAGAGACCCAGTACTTC.

The chain links TRBV3-1 (or the pseudogene TRBV3-2) to TRBJ1-2, with 9 nucleotides matching TRBD1. The germline V gene encodes CDR1 LGHDT and CDR2 YNNKEL (reference sequence). The CDR3 runs to 15 residues. J lost 7 bases, V lost 6 bases, and 12 bases had no gene match. The CDR3 region has the DNA TGTGCCAGCAGTCTGAACTTACAGGGGGCTGCTGGCTACACCTTC. Its translation is CASSLNLQGAAGYTF.

The gene calls are TRBV10-3 and TRBJ1-2, with 9 bases that match TRBD1. The J segment lost 3 bases and the V segment lost 10 bases, leaving 3 bases of the junction unmatched. CDR1 and CDR2 (germline): ENHRY, SYGVKD. The CDR3 length is 12 residues. The CDR3 coding sequence is TGTGCCACTCGACAGGGGGACTATGGCTACACCTTC. Protein: CATRQGDYGYTF.

The chain couples TRBV10-3 to TRBJ1-5, with TRBD1 matching over 7 bases. CDR3 length: 16 amino acids. From germline, CDR1 is ENHRY and CDR2 SYGVKD. V shed 0 bases and J 6 bases; nucleotides not matched to a gene: 8. The CDR3 region is CAISESGQGGGQPQHF. The CDR3 DNA follows: TGTGCCATCAGTGAGTCGGGGCAGGGGGGAGGTCAGCCCCAGCATTTT.

This clone was recorded only once. This chain links TRBV7-9 with TRBJ2-1; TRBD2 aligns across 8 bases. This CDR3 has 16 residues. The germline CDR1 and CDR2 sequences are SEHNR and FQNEAQ (reference sequence). The V and J ends lost 3 bases and 2 bases, in that order; junction bases with no gene match: 6. CDR3 sequence: CASSFGGRLTYNEQFF. CDR3 in DNA: TGTGCCAGCAGCTTTGGCGGGAGGTTGACCTACAATGAGCAGTTCTTC.

The chain uses TRBV5-1 and TRBJ1-6, with D unresolved. V lost 1 base, J lost 0 bases, and 8 bases lay in between. The CDR3 spans 16 residues. CDR1 and CDR2 (germline): SGHRS, YFSETQ. The CDR3 coding sequence is TGCGCCAGCAGCTTGAATTCGGGCTCCTATAATTCACCCCTCCACTTT. Its protein product is CASSLNSGSYNSPLHF.

The DNA for the CDR3 is TGTGCCAGCACAACAGGAACAAAGGACACCGGGGAGCTGTTTTTT. Translated, it gives CASTTGTKDTGELFF. The rearrangement links TRBV2 to TRBJ2-2; D might be TRBD1 (5 bases). The germline V gene encodes CDR1 SNHLY and CDR2 FYNNEI. The V and J ends lost 7 bases and 3 bases respectively, with 15 bases between them. The CDR3 loop spans 15 amino acids.

This clone was observed a single time. The chain employs TRBV19 and TRBJ1-1, with 11 nucleotides matching TRBD1. The CDR3 has 15 amino acids. CDR1 LNHDA and CDR2 SQIVND come from the germline V gene (reference sequence). Trimming at V came to 3 bases and at J to 3 bases, leaving 3 bases not matched to a gene. The CDR3 DNA sequence: TGTGCCAGTAGTATTCGGACAGGGGGCGACACTGAAGCTTTCTTT. Translated, it gives CASSIRTGGDTEAFF. The full variable domain, its missing parts supplied by reference TRBV19 and TRBJ1-1, is DGGITQSPKYLFRKEGQNVTLSCEQNLNHDAMYWYRQDPGQGLRLIYYSQIVNDFQKGDIAEGYSVSREKKESFPLTVTSAQKNPTAFYLCASSIRTGGDTEAFFGQGTRLTVV.

This chain connects TRBV11-3 to TRBJ2-2, with 10 bases matching TRBD2. Germline values: CDR1 SGHNT, CDR2 YENEEA. V was pared by 4 bases and J by 7 bases, with 12 bases of the junction left unmatched. CDR3 length equals 17 residues. CDR3 protein: CASSSYQLAGSGGELFF. The CDR3 nucleotides read TGTGCCAGCAGCTCCTACCAACTAGCGGGATCCGGCGGGGAGCTGTTTTTT.

The genes are TRBV14 and TRBJ2-7, with D maybe TRBD2 (5 bases). V lost 5 bases to trimming and J lost 5 bases, with 25 bases between them. This CDR3 region has 17 residues. Germline CDR1 and CDR2: SGHDN and FVKESK. In nucleotides, the CDR3 is TGTGCCAGCAGCAAAGGGAATTATCGAGCGTTCGGGGACGAGCAGTACTTC. This translates into CASSKGNYRAFGDEQYF.

The rearrangement links TRBV18 to TRBJ1-5; tentative D call: TRBD1 (5 bases). This CDR3 is built from 17 residues. CDR1 is KGHSH and CDR2 is LQKENI in the germline V gene. Trimming removed 1 base at V and 0 bases at J, with 13 bases between. The CDR3 spells CASSPLRTPDSNQPQHF. CDR3 sequence (DNA): TGTGCCAGCTCACCACTGCGGACACCAGATAGCAATCAGCCCCAGCATTTT. Filled out from reference TRBV18 and TRBJ1-5, the complete variable domain reads NAGVMQNPRHLVRRRGQEARLRCSPMKGHSHVYWYRQLPEEGLKFMVYLQKENIIDESGMPKERFSAEFPKEGPSILRIQQVVRGDSAAYFCASSPLRTPDSNQPQHFGDGTRLSIL.

The gene calls are TRBV4-3 and TRBJ1-5; D might be TRBD1 (5 bases). The CDR3 extends over 13 amino acids. The ends were cut back, 5 bases at V and 3 bases at J, with 8 bases in the middle. From germline, CDR1 is LGHNA and CDR2 YSLEER. The CDR3 region is CASSLGLNQPQHF. The CDR3 DNA reads TGCGCCAGCAGCTTGGGACTCAATCAGCCCCAGCATTTT.

This chain connects TRBV15 to TRBJ2-1; 9 bases map to TRBD2. V lost 3 bases and J lost 2; bases outside the gene matches: 5. The CDR3 contains 16 residues. Germline V CDR1 and CDR2: LNHNV, YYDKDF (reference sequence). The CDR3, as DNA: TGTGCCACCAGCAGCCCGGGACTAGCCCCCTACAATGAGCAGTTCTTC. Translating it yields CATSSPGLAPYNEQFF. The variable domain in full, with the rest retrieved from reference TRBV15 and TRBJ2-1, is DAMVIQNPRYQVTQFGKPVTLSCSQTLNHNVMYWYQQKSSQAPKLLFHYYDKDFNNEADTPDNFQSRRPNTSFCFLDIRSPGLGDTAMYLCATSSPGLAPYNEQFFGPGTRLTVL.

The table lists this clone with a few counts. This rearrangement joins TRBV5-1 to TRBJ2-2; 8 nucleotides line up with TRBD2. The V segment lost 3 bases and the J segment 4 bases; nucleotides outside the gene matches: 2. The CDR3 loop spans 14 amino acids. The V gene's germline CDR1 is SGHRS and CDR2 YFSETQ. The CDR3 protein is CASSWTSPTGELFF. In DNA, the CDR3 is TGCGCCAGCAGCTGGACTAGCCCCACCGGGGAGCTGTTTTTT.

CDR3 region: CASSGTSGSTDTQYF. CDR3 DNA sequence: TGCGCCAGCAGTGGGACTAGCGGGAGTACAGATACGCAGTATTTT. The chain links TRBV10-1 to TRBJ2-3; TRBD2 agrees at 13 bases. Germline lookup yields CDR1 WNHNN and CDR2 SYGVQD (reference sequence). CDR3 size: 15 residues. Losses at the gene ends were 4 bases for V and 3 bases for J; bases not matched to a gene: 1.

The chain employs TRBV18 and TRBJ1-1, with a possible D match to TRBD1 (6 bases). The germline V and J ends were trimmed by 3 bases and 7 bases, with 15 bases remaining between them. Per germline, CDR1 KGHSH and CDR2 LQKENI. This CDR3 has 14 residues. The CDR3 region has the DNA TGTGCCAGCTCACCCCGACAGGAGGATTATGAAGCTTTCTTT. It encodes CASSPRQEDYEAFF.

J is TRBJ2-7 and V is TRBV5-4; D unclear. The CDR3 extends over 14 amino acids. V gave up 3 bases and J gave up 7 bases, with 17 bases separating them. The V gene's germline CDR1 is SGHNT and CDR2 YYREEE (reference sequence). The CDR3 loop reads CASSSEAESWEQYF. CDR3 DNA: TGTGCCAGCAGCTCCGAGGCCGAATCGTGGGAGCAGTACTTC.

The gene calls are TRBV6-4 and TRBJ2-1; 9 bases are a match to TRBD2. The CDR3 length is 13 residues. Germline loops: CDR1 MRHNA, CDR2 SNTAGT. V was clipped by 1 base and J by 12 bases; unmatched bases: 4. The CDR3 reads CASSDLTSGGQFF. The CDR3 nucleotides are TGTGCCAGCAGTGACTTGACTAGCGGAGGGCAGTTCTTC.

The chain employs TRBV5-4 and TRBJ2-3; TRBD1 matches 8 bases. CDR1 is SGHNT, CDR2 YYREEE, per germline (reference sequence). V lost 1 base and J lost 4; bases outside the gene matches: 5. The CDR3 extends over 15 amino acids. CDR3 loop: CASSLSGGDADTQYF. Here the CDR3 DNA reads TGTGCCAGCAGCTTGTCAGGGGGCGACGCAGATACGCAGTATTTT.

V and J are TRBV5-1 and TRBJ2-7; D might be TRBD1 (7 bases). The CDR3 runs 17 residues. The germline V gene has CDR1 SGHRS and CDR2 YFSETQ. Trimming took off 0 bases at V and 6 bases at J, with 22 bases between the two ends. For the CDR3, the DNA is TGCGCCAGCAGCTTGGTGAACTCACGGCAGGGGGGCGGCGAGCAGTACTTC. Encoded protein: CASSLVNSRQGGGEQYF.

V and J are TRBV4-1 and TRBJ2-1; 8 positions match TRBD2. Germline values: CDR1 MGHRA, CDR2 YSYEKL. The CDR3 has 18 amino acids. V lost 5 bases, J lost 2 bases, and 14 bases stayed unmatched. CDR3 residues: CASSNLPGAGGTYNEQFF. In nucleotides, the CDR3 is TGCGCCAGCAGCAACCTTCCTGGGGCGGGAGGTACCTACAATGAGCAGTTCTTC.

The V and J genes are TRBV7-9 and TRBJ1-2, with D unclear. V was shortened by 5 bases and J by 4 bases, with 14 bases between the two germline ends. Germline values: CDR1 SEHNR, CDR2 FQNEAQ (reference sequence). This CDR3 is 14 amino acids long. This CDR3 is CASSPKGDGYGYTF. In DNA form, the CDR3 reads TGTGCCAGCAGCCCCAAGGGAGACGGCTATGGCTACACCTTC.